The sequence of this T cell receptor (beta chain) was determined in a study of beta chain features in type 1 diabetes. In its sample, this clone was seen a few times. Its matching antigen is unknown. The entirety of the isolated RNA underwent reverse transcription, so expressed TCRB transcripts were sequenced. TCRdb's copy holds only in-frame clones and misses some; the assay was immunoSEQ multiplex PCR. The sample holds hundreds of thousands of clones, 15% to 19% seen once. The CDR3 is made up of 16 amino acids. Germline CDR1 reads MNHNS; CDR2 reads SASEGT. V was pared by 1 base and J by 1 base, with 11 bases between. Points from the study as a whole: When Type 1 diabetes patients were examined, their TCRB CDR3s proved moderately but significantly shorter in all four CD4+ subsets. Shorter templates might be favored by PCR, and equally so in patients and in controls.

This chain connects TRBV6-1 to TRBJ1-5; D remains ambiguous. The receptor's source is a man aged 18 to 35 in good health. Specimen: naive CD4+ T cells from blood. The CDR3: CASSEEGGWSNQPQHF. For the CDR3, the DNA is TGTGCCAGCAGTGAAGAAGGAGGCTGGAGCAATCAGCCCCAGCATTTT.